One sample yielded the 9 T cell receptor beta chains listed below, sequenced in a study of blood T cell repertoires in COVID-19. This table comes from immunoSEQ multiplex PCR, and its TCRdb copy is limited to in-frame clones, with some not included. The table has 150,000 to 200,000 clones, 80% to 85% seen once. Material for sequencing was PBMCs or T cells enriched from blood (not recorded which). Receptors originate from a man in his 70s who had been exposed to COVID-19.

The V and J genes are TRBV28 and TRBJ2-6; weak D call: TRBD1 (5 bases). Per the germline V gene, CDR1 is MDHEN and CDR2 is SYDVKM. The CDR3 extends over 15 amino acids. V was shortened by 4 bases and J by 0 bases, with 7 bases between the two germline ends. CDR3: CASSYQGSGANVLTF. CDR3 DNA sequence: TGTGCCAGCAGTTATCAGGGCTCTGGGGCCAACGTCCTGACTTTC.

This chain joins TRBV7-2 and TRBJ1-1; D call uncertain. This CDR3 has 14 residues. The V gene's germline CDR1 is SGHTA and CDR2 FQGNSA. Trimming cost V 2 bases and J 4 bases, with 11 bases left between them. CDR3 region: CASSLRVRGTEAFF. CDR3 in DNA: TGTGCCAGCAGCTTAAGGGTCCGGGGCACTGAAGCTTTCTTT.

This chain joins TRBV5-8 and TRBJ1-5; no reliable D call. CDR1 is SGHTS and CDR2 is YDEGEE in the germline V gene. The CDR3 length is 15 residues. V shed 2 bases and J shed 0 bases, with 9 bases lying between them. In nucleotides, the CDR3 is TGTGCCAGCAGCTTATCCCCTACTAGCAATCAGCCCCAGCATTTT. Protein sequence: CASSLSPTSNQPQHF.

V and J are TRBV19 and TRBJ2-5, with 8 bases fitting TRBD2. The CDR3 loop spans 14 amino acids. The ends lost 6 bases at V and 1 base at J; junction bases unmatched: 4. Per the germline V gene, CDR1 is LNHDA and CDR2 is SQIVND (reference sequence). The CDR3 protein is CASRRGGLQETQYF. The CDR3 DNA follows: TGTGCCAGTAGGCGCGGGGGGCTCCAAGAGACCCAGTACTTC.

The chain uses TRBV7-2 and TRBJ2-7; D perhaps matches TRBD2 (6 bases). Between the trimmed V and J ends, which lost 4 bases and 3 bases, there was a span of 19 bases. Germline loops: CDR1 SGHTA, CDR2 FQGNSA. The CDR3 runs 16 residues. The CDR3 coding sequence is TGTGCCAGCAGCTCTTCTAGTGGGGGAGGTAGCTACGAGCAGTACTTC. Protein product: CASSSSSGGGSYEQYF.

The rearrangement links TRBV2 to TRBJ1-2, with 8 nucleotides matching TRBD1. CDR3 length: 14 residues. CDR1 and CDR2 from the germline V gene are SNHLY and FYNNEI. V lost 6 bases, J lost 0 bases, and 3 bases stayed unmatched. The CDR3 loop reads CASSRGQANYGYTF. Here the CDR3 DNA reads TGTGCCAGCAGCCGGGGACAGGCTAACTATGGCTACACCTTC.

The V call is TRBV19, the J call TRBJ2-2, with 13 bases fitting TRBD2. The CDR3 consists of 19 residues. J gave up 3 bases and V 5 bases, and 12 bases lay outside the gene matches. Germline assignment: CDR1 LNHDA and CDR2 SQIVND (reference sequence). The CDR3 loop reads CASSYDYRTSGGYTGELFF. DNA for the CDR3: TGTGCCAGTAGTTACGATTACAGGACTAGCGGGGGTTACACCGGGGAGCTGTTTTTT. The whole variable domain, filled in from reference TRBV19 and TRBJ2-2, reads DGGITQSPKYLFRKEGQNVTLSCEQNLNHDAMYWYRQDPGQGLRLIYYSQIVNDFQKGDIAEGYSVSREKKESFPLTVTSAQKNPTAFYLCASSYDYRTSGGYTGELFFGEGSRLTVL.

The chain links TRBV6-2 or TRBV6-3 to TRBJ2-1, with D unresolved. The CDR3 spans 15 residues. The V end lost 2 bases, the J end lost 0 bases, and 8 bases lay between the germline ends. Germline V gives CDR1 MNHEY, CDR2 SVGEGT. CDR3 sequence reads: CASSYPSSSYNEQFF. CDR3 nucleotides: TGTGCCAGCAGTTACCCTTCCTCCTCCTACAATGAGCAGTTCTTC.

The chain joins TRBV4-2 to TRBJ1-6, with TRBD1 as a possible D gene (5 bases). The V and J ends lost 5 bases and 8 bases respectively, with 13 bases between them. The CDR3 contains 14 residues. The germline gives CDR1 LGHNA, CDR2 YNFKEQ. CDR3 loop: CASSNLRGYSPLHF. The CDR3 coding sequence is TGTGCCAGCAGCAATTTACGGGGGTATTCACCCCTCCACTTT.